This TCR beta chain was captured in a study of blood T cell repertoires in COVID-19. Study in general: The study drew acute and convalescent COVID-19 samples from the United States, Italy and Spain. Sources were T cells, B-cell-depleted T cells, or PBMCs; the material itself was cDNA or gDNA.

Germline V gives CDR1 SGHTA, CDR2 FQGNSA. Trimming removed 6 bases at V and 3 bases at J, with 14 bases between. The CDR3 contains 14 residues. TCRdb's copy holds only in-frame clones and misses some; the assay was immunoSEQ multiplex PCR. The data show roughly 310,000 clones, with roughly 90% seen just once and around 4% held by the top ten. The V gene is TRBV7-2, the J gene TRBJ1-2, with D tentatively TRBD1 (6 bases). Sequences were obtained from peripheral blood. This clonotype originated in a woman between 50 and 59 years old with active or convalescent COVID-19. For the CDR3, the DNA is TGTGCCAGCAGTTCCTCAGGGGCAGACTATGGCTACACCTTC. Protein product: CASSSSGADYGYTF.